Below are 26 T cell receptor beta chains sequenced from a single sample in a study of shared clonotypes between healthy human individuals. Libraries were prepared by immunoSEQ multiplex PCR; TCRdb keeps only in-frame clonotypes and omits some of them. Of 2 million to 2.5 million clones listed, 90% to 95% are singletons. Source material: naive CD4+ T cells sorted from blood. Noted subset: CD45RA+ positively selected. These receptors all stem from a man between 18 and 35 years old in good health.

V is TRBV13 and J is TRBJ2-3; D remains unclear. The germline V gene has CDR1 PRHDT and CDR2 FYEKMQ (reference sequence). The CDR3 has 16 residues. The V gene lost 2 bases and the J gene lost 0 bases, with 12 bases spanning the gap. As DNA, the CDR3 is TGTGCCAGCAGCTTATACGGTCCCGCTAGCACAGATACGCAGTATTTT. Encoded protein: CASSLYGPASTDTQYF.

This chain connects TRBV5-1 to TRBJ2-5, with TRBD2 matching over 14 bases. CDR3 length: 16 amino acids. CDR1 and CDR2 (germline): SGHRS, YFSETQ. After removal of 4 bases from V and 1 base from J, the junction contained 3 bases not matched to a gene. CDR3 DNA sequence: TGCGCCAGCAGCCGAGGGACTAGCGGGGGCCAAGAGACCCAGTACTTC. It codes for CASSRGTSGGQETQYF.

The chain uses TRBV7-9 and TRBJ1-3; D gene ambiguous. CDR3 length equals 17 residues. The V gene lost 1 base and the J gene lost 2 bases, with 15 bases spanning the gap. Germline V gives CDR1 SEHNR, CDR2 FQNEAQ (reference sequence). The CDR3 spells CASSLVFAASAGNTIYF. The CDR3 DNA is TGTGCCAGCAGCTTAGTTTTCGCGGCCTCGGCTGGAAACACCATATATTTT.

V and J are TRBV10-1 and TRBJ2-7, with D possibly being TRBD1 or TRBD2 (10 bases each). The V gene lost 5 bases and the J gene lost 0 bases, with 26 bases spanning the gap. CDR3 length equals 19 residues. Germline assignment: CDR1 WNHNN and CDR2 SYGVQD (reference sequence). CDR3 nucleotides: TGCGCCAGCAGTCTAGACAGGGGGCAACAGCGGGAGGGCTCCTACGAGCAGTACTTC. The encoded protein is CASSLDRGQQREGSYEQYF.

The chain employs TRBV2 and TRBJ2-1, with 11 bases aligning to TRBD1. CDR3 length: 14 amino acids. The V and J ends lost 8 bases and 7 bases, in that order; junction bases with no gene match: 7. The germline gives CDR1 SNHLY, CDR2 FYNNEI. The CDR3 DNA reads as TGTGCCAGCGGATCGGGACAGGGGGTAAATGAGCAGTTCTTC. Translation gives CASGSGQGVNEQFF.

In nucleotides, the CDR3 is TGCGCCAGCAGTGAGTCGGCAGGGGTAGGGGACACTGAAGCTTTCTTT. This codes for CASSESAGVGDTEAFF. The genes are TRBV10-1 and TRBJ1-1; perhaps TRBD1 as D (6 bases). Deletions cut 0 bases from V and 3 bases from J, with 14 bases between. The CDR3 spans 16 residues. The germline V gene encodes CDR1 WNHNN and CDR2 SYGVQD (reference sequence).

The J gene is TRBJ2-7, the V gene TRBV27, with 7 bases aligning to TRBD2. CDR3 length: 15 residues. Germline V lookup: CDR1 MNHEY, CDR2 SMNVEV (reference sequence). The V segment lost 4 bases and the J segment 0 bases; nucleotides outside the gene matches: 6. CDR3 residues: CASSSLGGTSYEQYF. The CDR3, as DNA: TGTGCCAGCAGTTCCCTCGGGGGGACCTCCTACGAGCAGTACTTC.

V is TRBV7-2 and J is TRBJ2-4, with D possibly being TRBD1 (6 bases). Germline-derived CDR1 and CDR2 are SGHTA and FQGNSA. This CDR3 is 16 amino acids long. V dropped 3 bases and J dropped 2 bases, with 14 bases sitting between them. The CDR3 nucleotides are TGTGCCAGCAGCTTCTACCCAGGGGAATCCAAAAACATTCAGTACTTC. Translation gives CASSFYPGESKNIQYF.

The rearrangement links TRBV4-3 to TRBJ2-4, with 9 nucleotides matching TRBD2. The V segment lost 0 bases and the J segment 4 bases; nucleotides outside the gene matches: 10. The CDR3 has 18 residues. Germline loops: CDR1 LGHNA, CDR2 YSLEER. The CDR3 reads CASSQEFGLAGPKNIQYF. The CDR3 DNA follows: TGCGCCAGCAGCCAAGAATTCGGCCTAGCGGGACCAAAAAACATTCAGTACTTC.

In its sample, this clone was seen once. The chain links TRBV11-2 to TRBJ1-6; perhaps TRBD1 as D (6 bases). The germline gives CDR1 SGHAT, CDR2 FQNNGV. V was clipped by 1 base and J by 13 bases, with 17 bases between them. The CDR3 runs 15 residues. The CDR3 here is CASSLGQGNTTPLHF. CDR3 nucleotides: TGTGCCAGCAGCTTAGGGCAGGGGAATACGACGCCCCTCCACTTT. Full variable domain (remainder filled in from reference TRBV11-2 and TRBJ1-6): EAGVAQSPRYKIIEKRQSVAFWCNPISGHATLYWYQQILGQGPKLLIQFQNNGVVDDSQLPKDRFSAERLKGVDSTLKIQPAKLEDSAVYLCASSLGQGNTTPLHFGNGTRLTVT.

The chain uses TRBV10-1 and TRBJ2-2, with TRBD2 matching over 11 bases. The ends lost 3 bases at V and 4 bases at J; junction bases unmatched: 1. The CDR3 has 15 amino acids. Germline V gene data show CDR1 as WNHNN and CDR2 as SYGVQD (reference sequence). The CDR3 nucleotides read TGCGCCAGCAGTGACCTAGCGGGGGGCACCGGGGAGCTGTTTTTT. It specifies CASSDLAGGTGELFF.

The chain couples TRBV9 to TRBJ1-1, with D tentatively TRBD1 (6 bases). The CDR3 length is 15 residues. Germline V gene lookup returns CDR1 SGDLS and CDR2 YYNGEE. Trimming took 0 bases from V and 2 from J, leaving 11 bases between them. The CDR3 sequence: CASSVGTGHNTEAFF. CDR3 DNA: TGTGCCAGCAGCGTAGGCACGGGACATAACACTGAAGCTTTCTTT.

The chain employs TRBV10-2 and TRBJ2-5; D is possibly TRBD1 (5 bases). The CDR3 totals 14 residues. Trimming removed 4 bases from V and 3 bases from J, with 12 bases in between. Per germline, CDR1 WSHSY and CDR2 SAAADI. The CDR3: CASSGVKGKETQYF. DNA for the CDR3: TGCGCCAGCAGTGGAGTTAAGGGGAAAGAGACCCAGTACTTC.

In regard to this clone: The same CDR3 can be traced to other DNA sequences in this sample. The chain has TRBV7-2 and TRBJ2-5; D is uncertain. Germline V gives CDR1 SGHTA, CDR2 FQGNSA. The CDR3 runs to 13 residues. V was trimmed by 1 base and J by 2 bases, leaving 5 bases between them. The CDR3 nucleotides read TGTGCCAGCAGCTTAGGAACTCAAGAGACCCAGTACTTC. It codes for CASSLGTQETQYF.

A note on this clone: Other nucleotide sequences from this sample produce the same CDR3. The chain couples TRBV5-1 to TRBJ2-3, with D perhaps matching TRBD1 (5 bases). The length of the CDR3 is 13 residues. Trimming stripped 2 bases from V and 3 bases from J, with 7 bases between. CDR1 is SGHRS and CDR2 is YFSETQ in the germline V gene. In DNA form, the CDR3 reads TGCGCCAGCAGCTTAGACAGTACAGATACGCAGTATTTT. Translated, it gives CASSLDSTDTQYF.

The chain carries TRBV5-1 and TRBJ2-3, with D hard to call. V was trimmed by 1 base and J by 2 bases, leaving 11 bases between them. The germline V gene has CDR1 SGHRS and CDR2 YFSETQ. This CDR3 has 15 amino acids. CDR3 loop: CASSLIPDFTDTQYF. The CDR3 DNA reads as TGCGCCAGCAGCTTGATTCCAGATTTCACAGATACGCAGTATTTT.

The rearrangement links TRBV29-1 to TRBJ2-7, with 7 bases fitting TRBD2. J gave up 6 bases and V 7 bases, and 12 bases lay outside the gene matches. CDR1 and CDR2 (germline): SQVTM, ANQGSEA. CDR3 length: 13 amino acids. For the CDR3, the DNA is TGCAGCGCCGTGGTTGCGGGAGTCCGCGAGCAGTACTTC. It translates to CSAVVAGVREQYF.

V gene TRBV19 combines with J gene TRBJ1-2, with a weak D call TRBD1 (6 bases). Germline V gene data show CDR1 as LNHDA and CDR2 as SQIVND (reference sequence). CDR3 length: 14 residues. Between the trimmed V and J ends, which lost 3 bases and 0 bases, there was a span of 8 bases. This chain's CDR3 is CASSMDRSNYGYTF. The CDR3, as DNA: TGTGCCAGTAGTATGGACAGATCTAACTATGGCTACACCTTC.

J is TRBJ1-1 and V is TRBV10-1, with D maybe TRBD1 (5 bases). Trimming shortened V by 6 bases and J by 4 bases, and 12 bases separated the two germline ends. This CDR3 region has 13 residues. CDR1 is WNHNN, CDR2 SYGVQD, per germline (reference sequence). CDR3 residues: CASRGPLGTEAFF. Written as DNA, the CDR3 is TGCGCCAGCAGGGGACCGTTGGGCACTGAAGCTTTCTTT.

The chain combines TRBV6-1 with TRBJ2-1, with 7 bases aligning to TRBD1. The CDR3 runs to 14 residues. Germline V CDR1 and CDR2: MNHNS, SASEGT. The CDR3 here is CGCSEQGFVNEQFF. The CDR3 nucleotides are TGTGGCTGTTCCGAACAGGGGTTCGTCAATGAGCAGTTCTTC.

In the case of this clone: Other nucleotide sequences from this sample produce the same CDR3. In DNA form, the CDR3 reads TGTGCCAGCAGCTTAGGACTAGCGGGACGCACAGATACGCAGTATTTT. Its translation is CASSLGLAGRTDTQYF. This chain uses TRBV7-2 with TRBJ2-3; TRBD2 matches 11 bases. The CDR3 has 16 residues. CDR1 is SGHTA and CDR2 is FQGNSA in the germline V gene. The ends lost 1 base at V and 1 base at J; junction bases unmatched: 1. Supplemented by reference TRBV7-2 and TRBJ2-3, the full variable domain reads GAGVSQSPSNKVTEKGKDVELRCDPISGHTALYWYRQSLGQGLEFLIYFQGNSAPDKSGLPSDRFSAERTGGSVSTLTIQRTQQEDSAVYLCASSLGLAGRTDTQYFGPGTRLTVL.

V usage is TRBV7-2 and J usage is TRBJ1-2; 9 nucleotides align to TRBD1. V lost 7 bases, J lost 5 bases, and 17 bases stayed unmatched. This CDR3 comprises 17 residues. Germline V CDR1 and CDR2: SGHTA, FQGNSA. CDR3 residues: CASTSPGQGGVGYGYTF. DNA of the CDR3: TGTGCCAGCACCAGTCCGGGACAGGGAGGAGTTGGGTATGGCTACACCTTC.

The CDR3 nucleotides read TGTGCCAGCAGCTTGGTAGGGGACCTCCAAGAGACCCAGTACTTC. Residues: CASSLVGDLQETQYF. The rearrangement links TRBV5-4 to TRBJ2-5; the D gene could be TRBD1 or TRBD2 (5 bases each). Trimming took off 0 bases at V and 1 base at J, with 10 bases between the two ends. The CDR3 extends over 15 amino acids. CDR1 is SGHNT and CDR2 is YYREEE in the germline V gene (reference sequence).

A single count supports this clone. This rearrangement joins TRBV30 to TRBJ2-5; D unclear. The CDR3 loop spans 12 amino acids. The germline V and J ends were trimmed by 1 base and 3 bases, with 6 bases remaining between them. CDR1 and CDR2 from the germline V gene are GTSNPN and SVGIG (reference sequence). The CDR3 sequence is CAWSGTKETQYF. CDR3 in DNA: TGTGCCTGGAGTGGTACCAAAGAGACCCAGTACTTC.

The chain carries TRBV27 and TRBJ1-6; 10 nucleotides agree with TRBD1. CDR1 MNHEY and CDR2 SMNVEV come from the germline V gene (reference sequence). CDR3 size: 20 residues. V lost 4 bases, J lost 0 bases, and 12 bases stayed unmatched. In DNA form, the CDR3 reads TGTGCCAGCAGTTCGCCCGACAGGGGGCGTCTATCCTCCTATAATTCACCCCTCCACTTT. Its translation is CASSSPDRGRLSSYNSPLHF.

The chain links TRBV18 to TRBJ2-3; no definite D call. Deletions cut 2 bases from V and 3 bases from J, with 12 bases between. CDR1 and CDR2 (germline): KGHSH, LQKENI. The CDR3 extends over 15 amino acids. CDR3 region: CASSPGDGETDTQYF. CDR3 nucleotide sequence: TGTGCCAGCTCACCAGGTGACGGTGAGACAGATACGCAGTATTTT.